This TCR beta chain was observed in a study of control samples from healthy donors and cancer patients (dated by TCRdb to between 2020 and 2021). Library prep was done by the immunoSEQ multiplex PCR assay. Drawn from immuneACCESS, this table holds only the in-frame rearrangements with V and J called that TCRdb kept. Clones are partly lost; checked studies trace under half to an unresolved V gene and leave the rest unexplained. The sample contains about 120,000 clones, about 90% of them found a single time. Of the sample, around 2% falls within the top ten clones. This clone was observed a single time. Its antigen remains undetermined. No much larger clone is present one base from it, and per-base qualities are unavailable. Trimming accounts for 3 bases at V and 4 bases at J, while the number of junction bases matched to no gene is 11. Spanning cysteine to phenylalanine, the CDR3 consists of 16 amino acids. Only CDR3 DNA remains: 48 bases, in frame from the first base. CDR1 and CDR2, looked up from the germline V gene, are SGHRS and YFSETQ.

The sequence links TRBV5-1 to TRBJ2-3, and 7 bases in between align with TRBD1. Material: blood. The receptor was derived from a man aged 18 to 29 in good health. The CDR3 loop reads CASSSLLTGWADTQYF. DNA sequence: TGCGCCAGCAGCTCCCTATTGACAGGGTGGGCAGATACGCAGTATTTT.